This T cell receptor (beta chain) was profiled in a study of T-cell reconstitution after alpha-beta-depleted transplantation in children. On this clonotype: The target antigen is unknown.

The germline CDR1 and CDR2 sequences are SGHVS and FNYEAQ. The CDR3 sequence is 14 residues long. Trimming removed 5 bases from V and 7 bases from J; junction bases left unmatched: 4. Findings and limits, study-wide: Where alpha-beta T cells came from about two months after transplant was reportedly several hundred expanded graft clones.

TCRbeta library preparation incorporated unique molecular identifiers. One entry per CDR3 protein, called by TCRdb with MiXCR from the PCR reads. The table records approximately 400,000 distinct CDR3 sequences, around 16% of them present only once. Sequences were derived from PBMCs, mostly from graft donor cells, sampled 360 days after TCRalphabeta/CD19-depleted stem cell transplant. This TCR came from a boy in the first two years of life who had a stem cell transplant for Wiskott-Aldrich syndrome, so the T cells may come from the graft donor. J is TRBJ2-1 and V is TRBV7-6, with TRBD2 matching over 11 bases. The CDR3 DNA is TGTGCCAGCAGCGAGGGACTAGCGGAAAATGAGCAGTTCTTC. Translation gives CASSEGLAENEQFF.